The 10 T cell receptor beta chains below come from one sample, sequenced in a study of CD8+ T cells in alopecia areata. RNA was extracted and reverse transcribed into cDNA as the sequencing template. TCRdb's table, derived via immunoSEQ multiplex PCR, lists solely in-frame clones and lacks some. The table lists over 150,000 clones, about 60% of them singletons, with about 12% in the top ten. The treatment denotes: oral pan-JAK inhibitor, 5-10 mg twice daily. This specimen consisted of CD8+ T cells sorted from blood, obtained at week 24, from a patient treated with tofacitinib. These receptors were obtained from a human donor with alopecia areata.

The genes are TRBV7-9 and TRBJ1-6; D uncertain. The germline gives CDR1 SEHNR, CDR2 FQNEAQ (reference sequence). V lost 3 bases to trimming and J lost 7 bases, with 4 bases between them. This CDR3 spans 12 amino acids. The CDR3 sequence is CASSFSNSPLHF. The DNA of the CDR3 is TGTGCCAGCAGCTTTAGCAATTCACCCCTCCACTTT. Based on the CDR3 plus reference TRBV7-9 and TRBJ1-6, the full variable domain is DTGVSQNPRHKITKRGQNVTFRCDPISEHNRLYWYRQTLGQGPEFLTYFQNEAQLEKSRLLSDRFSAERPKGSFSTLEIQRTEQGDSAMYLCASSFSNSPLHFGNGTRLTVT.

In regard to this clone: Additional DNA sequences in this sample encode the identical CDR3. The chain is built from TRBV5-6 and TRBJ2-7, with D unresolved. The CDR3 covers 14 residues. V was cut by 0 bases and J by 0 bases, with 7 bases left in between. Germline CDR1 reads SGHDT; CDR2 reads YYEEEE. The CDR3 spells CASSLGGSSYEQYF. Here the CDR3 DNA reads TGTGCCAGCAGCTTGGGGGGTAGCTCCTACGAGCAGTACTTC.

CDR3 sequence: CASSVGLAGTYNEQFF. CDR3 coding DNA: TGTGCCAGCAGCGTAGGTCTAGCGGGGACCTACAATGAGCAGTTCTTC. This chain connects TRBV9 to TRBJ2-1; 9 bases are shared with TRBD2. From germline, CDR1 is SGDLS and CDR2 YYNGEE. The trim removed 0 bases at V and 2 bases at J, leaving 3 bases unmatched. CDR3 length equals 16 residues. Supplemented by reference TRBV9 and TRBJ2-1, the full variable domain reads DSGVTQTPKHLITATGQRVTLRCSPRSGDLSVYWYQQSLDQGLQFLIQYYNGEERAKGNILERFSAQQFPDLHSELNLSSLELGDSALYFCASSVGLAGTYNEQFFGPGTRLTVL.

CDR3 nucleotide sequence: TGTGCCAGCAGTGACGTACCCTATGGCTACACCTTC. Translation: CASSDVPYGYTF. V and J are TRBV2 and TRBJ1-2; no clear D gene. The CDR3 covers 12 residues. V was trimmed by 3 bases and J by 4 bases, leaving 6 bases between them. Germline V lookup: CDR1 SNHLY, CDR2 FYNNEI.

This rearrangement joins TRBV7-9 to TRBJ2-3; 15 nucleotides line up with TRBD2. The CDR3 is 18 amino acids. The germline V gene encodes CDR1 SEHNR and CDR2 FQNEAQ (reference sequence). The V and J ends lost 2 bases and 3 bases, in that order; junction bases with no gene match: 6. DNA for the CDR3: TGTGCCAGCAGCTTACTTGGACTAGCGGGGGGGCTTACAGATACGCAGTATTTT. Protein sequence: CASSLLGLAGGLTDTQYF. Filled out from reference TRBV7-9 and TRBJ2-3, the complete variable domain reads DTGVSQNPRHKITKRGQNVTFRCDPISEHNRLYWYRQTLGQGPEFLTYFQNEAQLEKSRLLSDRFSAERPKGSFSTLEIQRTEQGDSAMYLCASSLLGLAGGLTDTQYFGPGTRLTVL.

CDR3 DNA: TGCAGTGCTATGTTGAACACTGAAGCTTTCTTT. Protein: CSAMLNTEAFF. The chain links TRBV20-1 to TRBJ1-1; D gene unclear. Trimming stripped 4 bases from V and 0 bases from J, with 3 bases between. Germline CDR1 is DFQATT and CDR2 is SNEGSKA (reference sequence). The CDR3 contains 11 residues.

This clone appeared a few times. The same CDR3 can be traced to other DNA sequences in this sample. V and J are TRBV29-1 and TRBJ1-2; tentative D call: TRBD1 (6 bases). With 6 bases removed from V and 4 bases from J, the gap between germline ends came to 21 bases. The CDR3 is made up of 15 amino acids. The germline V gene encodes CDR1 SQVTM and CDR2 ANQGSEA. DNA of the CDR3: TGCAGCGTCGATAGCGCGGACAGCAGAGTCTATGGCTACACCTTC. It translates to CSVDSADSRVYGYTF. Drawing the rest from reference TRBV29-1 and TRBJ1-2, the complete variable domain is SAVISQKPSRDICQRGTSLTIQCQVDSQVTMMFWYRQQPGQSLTLIATANQGSEATYESGFVIDKFPISRPNLTFSTLTVSNMSPEDSSIYLCSVDSADSRVYGYTFGSGTRLTVV.

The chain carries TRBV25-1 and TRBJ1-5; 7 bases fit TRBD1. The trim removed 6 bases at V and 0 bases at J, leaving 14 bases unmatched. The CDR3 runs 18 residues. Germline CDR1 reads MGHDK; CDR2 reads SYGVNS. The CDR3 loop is CASSSTPGQPNSNQPQHF. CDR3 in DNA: TGTGCCAGCAGCTCAACCCCGGGACAGCCGAATAGCAATCAGCCCCAGCATTTT.

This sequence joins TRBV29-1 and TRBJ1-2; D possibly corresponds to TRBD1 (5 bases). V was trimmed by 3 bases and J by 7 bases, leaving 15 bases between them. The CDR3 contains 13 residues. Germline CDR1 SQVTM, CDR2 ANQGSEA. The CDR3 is CSVDSSGRGGYTF. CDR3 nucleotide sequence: TGCAGCGTTGATTCGTCTGGGAGGGGTGGCTACACCTTC.

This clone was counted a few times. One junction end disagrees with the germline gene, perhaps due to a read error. The CDR3 DNA reads TGCAGCGTTCAGGACAGGGACCTGTTTTTT. It yields the protein CSVQDRDLFF. The rearrangement joins TRBV29-1 to TRBJ2-2; TRBD1 agrees at 8 bases. The germline gives CDR1 SQVTM, CDR2 ANQGSEA. This CDR3 is built from 10 residues.